The rows below give T cell receptor beta chains drawn from one sample of a study of shared clonotypes between healthy human individuals. Assay used: immunoSEQ multiplex PCR; TCRdb lists only in-frame clones, some missing. Here the sample spans some 1,900,000 clones, roughly 94% being singletons. Sequencing input: naive CD8+ T cells sorted from blood. Receptors originate from a man aged 18 to 35 in good health. CDR3s include the opening cysteine and the closing phenylalanine or tryptophan. A D gene is named only where the DNA matches it firmly. Size values are once, few and many counts, or a class for expanded clones, and some rows have none.

TRBJ2-7 - - TRBV11-2 TGTGCCAGCAGCCAGGGACCCCCAACCTACGAGCAGTACTTC CASSQGPPTYEQYF
TRBJ1-1 - TRBD1 TRBV6-1 TGTGCGCACCAGGGGGTTTCCACTGAAGCTTTCTTT CAHQGVSTEAFF
TRBJ1-2 - TRBD1 TRBV10-3 TGTGCCATCACCGACTCAGGGGGCTTGGACTATGGCTACACCTTC CAITDSGGLDYGYTF
TRBJ2-2 - - TRBV28 TGTGCCAGCACGTTGCAGGGAGGAAACGGGGAGCTGTTTTTT CASTLQGGNGELFF
TRBJ1-1 - - TRBV7-9 TGTGCCAGCAGCTTTGTGGGGAACACTGAAGCTTTCTTT CASSFVGNTEAFF
TRBJ2-1 - TRBD2 TRBV6-5 TGTGCCAGCAGCCGCTTCGTAGCGGGGGGAGGTGAGCAGTTCTTC CASSRFVAGGGEQFF
TRBJ2-7 - - TRBV9 TGTGCCAGCAGCCCTCACGGAGACGAGCAGTACTTC CASSPHGDEQYF
TRBJ2-2 - TRBD1 TRBV30 TGTGCCCGGGGGACAGGGGTCACCGGGGAGCTGTTTTTT CARGTGVTGELFF
TRBJ1-2 - - TRBV9 TGTGCCAGCAGCGAAGGGGTAATACCTAACTATGGCTACACCTTC CASSEGVIPNYGYTF
TRBJ2-1 - - TRBV7-9 TGTGCCAGCAGCCCAATGGACACGAGCTCCTACAATGAGCAGTTCTTC CASSPMDTSSYNEQFF
TRBJ1-1 - - TRBV7-9 TGTGCCAGCAGCTATGAACCGGGGCCCACTGAAGCTTTCTTT CASSYEPGPTEAFF
TRBJ1-3 - - TRBV29-1 TGCAGCGTTGAAGCTTGGACAAGCTCTGGAAACACCATATATTTT CSVEAWTSSGNTIYF
TRBJ2-5 - TRBD2 TRBV5-1 TGCGCCAGCAGCTTACTAGCGGGAAGGCAAGAGACCCAGTACTTC CASSLLAGRQETQYF
TRBJ1-1 - - TRBV2 TGTGCCAGCAGTGAAGGCGGTTACACTGAAGCTTTCTTT CASSEGGYTEAFF
TRBJ2-5 - - TRBV13 TGTGCCAGCAGCCCATTAGGGTTGAGGGGCGGCGAGACCCAGTACTTC CASSPLGLRGGETQYF
TRBJ1-2 - - TRBV9 TGTGCCAGCAGCGAAGAACCTGGACGTGCCGTTCCCTATGGCTACACCTTC CASSEEPGRAVPYGYTF
TRBJ2-7 - - TRBV7-9 TGTGCCAGCAGCTTAACAGGGACCGAGCAGTACTTC CASSLTGTEQYF
TRBJ1-4 - - TRBV15 TGTGCCACCAGCAGAGTAAGGGGAGCAACTAATGAAAAACTGTTTTTT CATSRVRGATNEKLFF
TRBJ2-7 - TRBD1 TRBV11-2 TGTGCCAGCACCGTCGGGACAGGGTTCCTCGAGCAGTACTTC CASTVGTGFLEQYF
TRBJ2-3 - - TRBV7-3 TGTGCCAGCAGCTTAGGGGTAGGCACAGATACGCAGTATTTT CASSLGVGTDTQYF
TRBJ1-5 - - TRBV7-8 TGTGCCAGCAGCCTGTATGGTAGTGATCAGCCCCAGCATTTT CASSLYGSDQPQHF
TRBJ1-4 once - TRBV4-1 TGCGCCAGCAGCCAAATGGTAGCACGGGGTGAGACAACTAATGAAAAACTGTTTTTT CASSQMVARGETTNEKLFF
TRBJ1-6 few - TRBV6-5 TGTGCCAGCAGGCCAGACAAGGGTTGGACACCCCTCCACTTT CASRPDKGWTPLHF
TRBJ2-7 - - TRBV7-7 TGTGCTAGCAGCTTAGCGGAAGTAGTGGACAGCTCCTACGAGCAGTACTTC CASSLAEVVDSSYEQYF
TRBJ2-4 - - TRBV5-6 TGTGCCAGCAGCAAGGAGCGTGAGACTAACATTCAGTACTTC CASSKERETNIQYF
TRBJ2-7 - TRBD2 TRBV4-3 TGCGCCAGCAGCCAAGATTGGCTAGCGGCCCCCTACGAGCAGTACTTC CASSQDWLAAPYEQYF
TRBJ1-2 - TRBD1 TRBV6-1 TGTGCCAGCAGTGAGGGGACAGTTCTCGGCTACACCTTC CASSEGTVLGYTF
TRBJ2-4 - - TRBV27 TGTGCCAGCAGAACAACAAAGGGTTCCTTAGCCAAAAACATTCAGTACTTC CASRTTKGSLAKNIQYF
TRBJ1-5 - - TRBV28 TGTGCCAGCAGTTTTCGGACAGAGAATCAGCCCCAGCATTTT CASSFRTENQPQHF
TRBJ2-5 - - TRBV25-1 TGTGCCAGCCATAATGAGGGTTTAGAGACCCAGTACTTC CASHNEGLETQYF
TRBJ2-5 - - TRBV27 TGTGCCAGCAGTTCCTACAGGGAAGTTGGAGAGACCCAGTACTTC CASSSYREVGETQYF
TRBJ2-3 once - TRBV4-1 TGCGCCAGCAGCCAATTCCCGCGTGAGCAGTATTTT CASSQFPREQYF
TRBJ2-2 - - TRBV4-1 TGCGCCAGCAGCCTGAACGATGACCGCGGGCTGTTTTTT CASSLNDDRGLFF
TRBJ2-7 - TRBD1 TRBV7-9 TGTGCCAGCAGCCCGACTCCCGGGACAGAGATCTTGGAGCAGTACTTC CASSPTPGTEILEQYF
TRBJ2-3 - - TRBV10-3 TGTGCCACCTCCGACCCGGGCGTGGGAGATACGCAGTATTTT CATSDPGVGDTQYF
TRBJ2-3 - - TRBV9 TGTGCCAGCAGCAGGAGCGGCACAGATACGCAGTATTTT CASSRSGTDTQYF
TRBJ2-7 - - TRBV7-2 TGTGCCAGCAGCCCCGGGCAGTTATACGAGCAGTACTTC CASSPGQLYEQYF
TRBJ1-1 - TRBD1 TRBV2 TGTGCCGCAGACAGGGCACGAACTGAAGCTTTCTTT CAADRARTEAFF
TRBJ2-7 - TRBD2 TRBV10-3 TGTGCCATCAGTGAGAACGACTCCAGCGGGGGGCTCAGGGCGTACTTC CAISENDSSGGLRAYF
TRBJ2-7 - - TRBV4-1 TGCGCCAGCAGCCAAGTGACCCCCTACGAGCAGTACTTC CASSQVTPYEQYF
TRBJ2-1 - TRBD1 TRBV7-8 TGTGCCAGCAGCTCAGGGGGCTACTCCTACAATGAGCAGTTCTTC CASSSGGYSYNEQFF